This entry is about one T cell receptor beta chain. The data were taken from a study of T cell changes during pregnancy in multiple sclerosis. TCRdb's table, derived via immunoSEQ multiplex PCR, lists solely in-frame clones and lacks some. The data show some 90,000 clones, approximately 92% seen once. Sequenced here: peripheral blood, sampled in the first trimester of pregnancy. This TCR was recovered from a female donor with multiple sclerosis, enrolled in a pregnancy study.

CDR3 residues: CASSLGTGVHEQYF. The CDR3 nucleotides are TGTGCCAGCTCTCTCGGGACAGGGGTCCACGAGCAGTACTTC. The chain has TRBV18 and TRBJ2-7; 10 nucleotides line up with TRBD1. V lost 6 bases, J lost 5 bases, and 7 bases stayed unmatched. The V gene's germline CDR1 is KGHSH and CDR2 LQKENI. The CDR3 length is 14 residues.